This is a list of T cell receptor beta chains from one sample in a study of T cell changes during pregnancy in multiple sclerosis. Sequenced by immunoSEQ multiplex PCR; TCRdb stores in-frame clones only, minus some. Of 75,000 to 80,000 clones listed, over 75% were seen once; the top ten hold approximately 2%. The specimen was peripheral blood, collected before pregnancy. These TCRs come from a female donor with multiple sclerosis, enrolled in a pregnancy study. Both conserved end residues are part of each CDR3. Fields, in order: V gene, J gene, clone size, D gene, CDR3 length, CDR3 DNA, CDR3 protein. D genes are given only for firm matches. Size tells how often a clone was seen (once, few, many) or the class of an expanded clone, and some rows leave it out.

V: TRBV7-7; J: TRBJ1-1; size: few; D: TRBD1; length: 13; DNA: TGTGCTAGCAGCCGGGACAGAGGCACTGAAGCTTTCTTT; CDR3: CASSRDRGTEAFF
V: TRBV6-5; J: TRBJ1-5; size: NA; D: NA; length: 13; DNA: TGTGCCAGCAGTTACTCGAGCCGGCAGCCCCAGCATTTT; CDR3: CASSYSSRQPQHF
V: TRBV30; J: TRBJ1-1; size: once; D: TRBD1; length: 16; DNA: TGTGCCTGGAGTATAGGCAGGGGGCTCGAGGGCACTGAAGCTTTCTTT; CDR3: CAWSIGRGLEGTEAFF
V: TRBV10-3; J: TRBJ1-1; size: NA; D: NA; length: 13; DNA: TGTGCCGCCGCAACCAGGGGCGACACTGAAGCTTTCTTT; CDR3: CAAATRGDTEAFF
V: TRBV9; J: TRBJ2-2; size: NA; D: TRBD1; length: 16; DNA: TGTGCCAGCAGCCCCCTTTCGACAGGGGTCACCGGGGAGCTGTTTTTT; CDR3: CASSPLSTGVTGELFF
V: TRBV5-6; J: TRBJ2-3; size: NA; D: TRBD2; length: 16; DNA: TGTGCCAGCAGCTTGAAACTAGCGACTAGCACAGATACGCAGTATTTT; CDR3: CASSLKLATSTDTQYF
V: TRBV19; J: TRBJ1-4; size: NA; D: NA; length: 13; DNA: TGTGCCAGTATTAGTCAGGGTGATGAAAAACTGTTTTTT; CDR3: CASISQGDEKLFF
V: TRBV5-1; J: TRBJ2-5; size: NA; D: NA; length: 13; DNA: TGCGCCAGCAGCTTAACACCACAAGAGACCCAGTACTTC; CDR3: CASSLTPQETQYF
V: TRBV6-5; J: TRBJ1-1; size: NA; D: NA; length: 16; DNA: TGTGCCAGCAGTTACTCGAACGCACAGTCGAACACTGAAGCTTTCTTT; CDR3: CASSYSNAQSNTEAFF
V: TRBV4-1; J: TRBJ2-7; size: NA; D: TRBD2; length: 17; DNA: TGCGCCAGCAGCCAAGATCCCTTAGCGGGGGGACCCTACGAGCAATACTTC; CDR3: CASSQDPLAGGPYEQYF
V: TRBV7-8; J: TRBJ2-7; size: NA; D: NA; length: 13; DNA: TGTGCCAGCAGCCGGGCGGGGCTCTACGAGCAGTACTTC; CDR3: CASSRAGLYEQYF
V: TRBV2; J: TRBJ2-5; size: NA; D: NA; length: 14; DNA: TGTGCCAGCACCAAACAGGGCTTCCAAGAGACCCAGTACTTC; CDR3: CASTKQGFQETQYF
V: TRBV19; J: TRBJ1-4; size: NA; D: NA; length: 16; DNA: TGTGCCAGTAGTTTCGTACTCGGGGGAGGCCGTGAAAAACTGTTTTTT; CDR3: CASSFVLGGGREKLFF
V: TRBV5-4; J: TRBJ2-1; size: NA; D: TRBD2; length: 12; DNA: TGTGCCAGCAGCTTGGGTCGAGGACTAGTGTTCTTC; CDR3: CASSLGRGLVFF
V: TRBV30; J: TRBJ1-6; size: NA; D: TRBD1; length: 15; DNA: TGTGCCTGGAGGCCCTTTGACAGGGAAAATTCACCCCTCCACTTT; CDR3: CAWRPFDRENSPLHF
V: TRBV21-1; J: TRBJ2-7; size: NA; D: NA; length: 17; DNA: TGTGCCAGCAGCAAAGTCCGAGGGTGGGGAGGCTCCTACGAGCAGTACTTC; CDR3: CASSKVRGWGGSYEQYF
V: TRBV2; J: TRBJ2-7; size: NA; D: NA; length: 13; DNA: TGTGCCAGCAGTGAACAGGCGGGGCTCGAGCAGTACTTC; CDR3: CASSEQAGLEQYF
V: TRBV7-2; J: TRBJ2-1; size: NA; D: TRBD2; length: 15; DNA: TGTGCCAGCAGCCGACTAGCGGGGGCTCCGGGGGAGCAGTTCTTC; CDR3: CASSRLAGAPGEQFF
V: TRBV7-9; J: TRBJ1-1; size: NA; D: NA; length: 15; DNA: TGTGCCAGCAGCTTAAACGGCGGGGGTAACACTGAAGCTTTCTTT; CDR3: CASSLNGGGNTEAFF
V: TRBV7-2; J: TRBJ2-3; size: NA; D: NA; length: 14; DNA: TGTGCCAGCAGCCCCCGACTAGGTTCAGATACGCAGTATTTT; CDR3: CASSPRLGSDTQYF
V: TRBV27; J: TRBJ2-1; size: once; D: TRBD2; length: 15; DNA: TGTGCCAGCAGGCTAGCGGGGGGGGGTAACAATGAGCAGTTCTTC; CDR3: CASRLAGGGNNEQFF
V: TRBV4-1; J: TRBJ1-2; size: NA; D: TRBD1; length: 17; DNA: TGCGCCAGCAGCCAACAGTTTGGCAGGGGGTATGGCTATGGCTACACCTTC; CDR3: CASSQQFGRGYGYGYTF
V: TRBV4-1; J: TRBJ2-7; size: NA; D: TRBD2; length: 15; DNA: TGCGCCAGCAGCCGCCCGGGAGGGGCCAACTACGAGCAGTACTTC; CDR3: CASSRPGGANYEQYF
V: TRBV29-1; J: TRBJ2-5; size: NA; D: NA; length: 15; DNA: TGCAGCGTGAGAGGAACGTCAGGGGAAGAGGAGACCCAGTACTTC; CDR3: CSVRGTSGEEETQYF
V: TRBV19; J: TRBJ2-7; size: NA; D: NA; length: 17; DNA: TGTGCCAGTAGTTTCCGCCCCGGGTGGGGGACAACCTACGAGCAGTACTTC; CDR3: CASSFRPGWGTTYEQYF
V: TRBV9; J: TRBJ2-5; size: once; D: NA; length: 15; DNA: TGTGCCAGCAGCGTACGGGGGGCAGGACACGGGACCCAGTACTTC; CDR3: CASSVRGAGHGTQYF
V: TRBV5-6; J: TRBJ2-1; size: NA; D: NA; length: 13; DNA: TGTGCCAGCAGCTTGCGAGGATACAATGAGCAGTTCTTC; CDR3: CASSLRGYNEQFF
V: TRBV28; J: TRBJ1-4; size: NA; D: NA; length: 14; DNA: TGTGCCAGCAGTTTGGCAGGGACTAATGAAAAACTGTTTTTT; CDR3: CASSLAGTNEKLFF
V: TRBV7-2; J: TRBJ1-1; size: NA; D: TRBD1; length: 14; DNA: TGTGCCAGCAGCAGGGACAGGGGGAACACTGAAGCTTTCTTT; CDR3: CASSRDRGNTEAFF
V: TRBV11-2; J: TRBJ1-1; size: NA; D: TRBD1; length: 16; DNA: TGTGCCAGCAGCTTAGGGTGGGGGGACAGGGACACTGAAGCTTTCTTT; CDR3: CASSLGWGDRDTEAFF
V: TRBV5-1; J: TRBJ1-1; size: NA; D: NA; length: 14; DNA: TGCGCCAGCAGCGGCCAGGGGCAAGGCACTGAAGCTTTCTTT; CDR3: CASSGQGQGTEAFF
V: TRBV6-4; J: TRBJ1-6; size: NA; D: TRBD1; length: 14; DNA: TGTGCCAGCGTAAGACAGGGGGAAGGTTCACCCCTCCACTTT; CDR3: CASVRQGEGSPLHF
V: TRBV9; J: TRBJ1-2; size: once; D: NA; length: 17; DNA: TGTGCCAGCAGCGTAGGCGGGGGTGTGGGAGGGACCTATGGCTACACCTTC; CDR3: CASSVGGGVGGTYGYTF
V: TRBV4-1; J: TRBJ2-7; size: NA; D: TRBD2; length: 14; DNA: TGCGCCAGCAGCCAACGGGGGGGGACGGACGAGCAGTACTTC; CDR3: CASSQRGGTDEQYF
V: TRBV6-6; J: TRBJ1-5; size: NA; D: NA; length: 16; DNA: TGTGCCAGCAGTTACTTATTCGGGGAAAGCAATCAGCCCCAGCATTTT; CDR3: CASSYLFGESNQPQHF
V: TRBV27; J: TRBJ2-7; size: NA; D: TRBD1; length: 15; DNA: TGTGCCAGCAGACAAAAGGGACAGGGGGCCTACGAGCAGTACTTC; CDR3: CASRQKGQGAYEQYF